The clone carrying this T cell receptor beta chain was detected only a few times. Its target is not known. The junction departs from the called germline gene at one end, perhaps through a read error. The sample originates from a study of T cells in Graves' hyperthyroidism and ophthalmopathy. Findings of the study overall: Most thyroid clonotypes with frequency above 0.001 were detected in blood. A model built on 13 V-J features separated ophthalmopathy from stable hyperthyroidism.

The CDR3 covers 12 residues. Germline values: CDR1 SNHLY, CDR2 FYNNEI. TCR beta CDR3 regions were amplified from RNA. In the first-round RT-PCR of the TCR CDR3, the HTBI primer set was used. TCRdb reanalysed the multiplex PCR reads using MiXCR and keeps one entry per CDR3 protein. The table shows about 710,000 distinct CDR3 sequences, with 16% occurring only once. Material: blood. This chain joins TRBV2 and TRBJ1-4; D gene ambiguous. The clonotype originates from a man aged 18-30 years with Graves' hyperthyroidism. The CDR3 region has the DNA TGTGCCACCAAAAAATCTAATGAAAAACTGCTTTTT. This codes for CATKKSNEKLLF.